The text below deals with one T cell receptor beta chain. The read terminates 3 residues before the CDR3 end, so the remaining end is supplied by the germline J gene. The CDR3 is made up of 13 amino acids. Looked up from germline, CDR1 is SNHLY and CDR2 is FYNNEI. V was pared by 7 bases and J by 3 bases, with 13 bases between. The data are from a study of T cells in women clearing cervical HPV infection. Only in-frame clones appear in the TCRdb table, and some are missing; sequencing was by immunoSEQ multiplex PCR. In total, the table holds some 20,000 clones. V and J are TRBV2 and TRBJ2-7; D gene unclear. The origin of this receptor is a woman aged 18-70 years with a cervical HPV16 infection that either progressed to CIN3+ or cleared (not recorded which). The material sequenced was blood buffy coat. CDR3 DNA, as far as it was read: TGTGCCAGCATATGGCAGGCTCACTACGAG. This codes for CASIWQAHYE. The full CDR3 is CASIWQAHYEQYF.